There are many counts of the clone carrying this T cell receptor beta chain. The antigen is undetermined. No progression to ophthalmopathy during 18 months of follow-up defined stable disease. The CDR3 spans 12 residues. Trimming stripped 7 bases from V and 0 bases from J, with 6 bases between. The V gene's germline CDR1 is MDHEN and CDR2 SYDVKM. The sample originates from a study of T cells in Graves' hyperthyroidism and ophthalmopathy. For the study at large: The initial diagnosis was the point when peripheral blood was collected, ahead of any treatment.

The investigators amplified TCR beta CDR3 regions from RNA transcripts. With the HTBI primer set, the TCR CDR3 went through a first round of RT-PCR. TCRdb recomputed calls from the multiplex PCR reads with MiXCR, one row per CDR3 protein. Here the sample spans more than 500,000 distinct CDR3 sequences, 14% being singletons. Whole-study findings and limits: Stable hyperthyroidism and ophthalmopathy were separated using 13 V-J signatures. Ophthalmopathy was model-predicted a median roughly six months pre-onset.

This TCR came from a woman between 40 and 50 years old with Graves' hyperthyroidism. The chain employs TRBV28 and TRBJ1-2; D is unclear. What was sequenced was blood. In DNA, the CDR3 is TGTGCCAGCAAGCAAGCTAACTATGGCTACACCTTC. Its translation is CASKQANYGYTF.